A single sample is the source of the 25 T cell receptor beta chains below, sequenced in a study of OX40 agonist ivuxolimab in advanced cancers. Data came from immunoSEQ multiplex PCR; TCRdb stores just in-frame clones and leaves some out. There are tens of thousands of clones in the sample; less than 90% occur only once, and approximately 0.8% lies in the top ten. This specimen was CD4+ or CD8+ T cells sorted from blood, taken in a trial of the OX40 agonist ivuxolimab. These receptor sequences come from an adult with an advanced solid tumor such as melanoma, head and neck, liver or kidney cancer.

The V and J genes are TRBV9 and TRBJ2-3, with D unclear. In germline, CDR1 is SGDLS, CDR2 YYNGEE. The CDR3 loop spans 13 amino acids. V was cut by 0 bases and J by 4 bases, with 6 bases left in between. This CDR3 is CASSVVRADTQYF. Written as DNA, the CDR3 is TGTGCCAGCAGCGTAGTTCGGGCAGATACGCAGTATTTT.

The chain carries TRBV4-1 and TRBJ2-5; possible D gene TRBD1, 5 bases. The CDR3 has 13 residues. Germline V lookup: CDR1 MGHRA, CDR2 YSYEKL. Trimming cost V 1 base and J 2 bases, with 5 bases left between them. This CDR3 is CASSQGQQETQYF. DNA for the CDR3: TGCGCCAGCAGCCAAGGACAGCAAGAGACCCAGTACTTC.

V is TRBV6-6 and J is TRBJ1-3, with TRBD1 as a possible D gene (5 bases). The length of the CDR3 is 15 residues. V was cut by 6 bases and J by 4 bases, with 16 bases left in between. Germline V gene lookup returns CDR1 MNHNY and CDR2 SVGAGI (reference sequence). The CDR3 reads CASRPLGVWGNTIYF. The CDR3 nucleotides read TGTGCCAGCAGGCCCTTGGGGGTATGGGGAAACACCATATATTTT.

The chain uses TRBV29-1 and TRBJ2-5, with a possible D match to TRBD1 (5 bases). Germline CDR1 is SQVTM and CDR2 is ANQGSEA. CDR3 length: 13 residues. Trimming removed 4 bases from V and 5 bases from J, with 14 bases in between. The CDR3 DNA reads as TGCAGCGTTGTAGTCAGGGCCAGGGAGACCCAGTACTTC. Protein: CSVVVRARETQYF.

The DNA for the CDR3 is TGTGCCAGCAGCTTCGCGGGAGGGCCCTACAATGAGCAGTTCTTC. This codes for CASSFAGGPYNEQFF. The V and J genes are TRBV7-8 and TRBJ2-1; 9 bases line up with TRBD2. This CDR3 spans 15 amino acids. Trimming cost V 3 bases and J 2 bases; bases outside gene matches: 2. Germline V gene sequence: CDR1 SGHVS, CDR2 FQNEAQ.

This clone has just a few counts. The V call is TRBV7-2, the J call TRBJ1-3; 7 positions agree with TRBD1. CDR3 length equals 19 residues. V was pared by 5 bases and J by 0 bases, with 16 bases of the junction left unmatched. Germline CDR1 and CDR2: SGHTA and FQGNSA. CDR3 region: CASSRGTGAFSSSGNTIYF. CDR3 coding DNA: TGTGCCAGCAGCCGAGGTACAGGGGCGTTCTCAAGCTCTGGAAACACCATATATTTT.

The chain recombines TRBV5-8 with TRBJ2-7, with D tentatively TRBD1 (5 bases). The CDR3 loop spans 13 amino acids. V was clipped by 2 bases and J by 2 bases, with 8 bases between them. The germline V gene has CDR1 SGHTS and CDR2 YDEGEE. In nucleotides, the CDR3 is TGTGCCAGCAGCTTAACACAGGCCTACGAGCAGTACTTC. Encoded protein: CASSLTQAYEQYF.

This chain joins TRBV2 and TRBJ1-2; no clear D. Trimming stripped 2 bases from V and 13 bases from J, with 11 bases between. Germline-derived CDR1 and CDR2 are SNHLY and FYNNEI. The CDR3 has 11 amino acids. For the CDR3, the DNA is TGTGCCAGCAGTGAACGGGTGGTCAGCACCTTC. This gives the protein CASSERVVSTF. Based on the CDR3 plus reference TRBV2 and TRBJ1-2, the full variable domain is EPEVTQTPSHQVTQMGQEVILRCVPISNHLYFYWYRQILGQKVEFLVSFYNNEISEKSEIFDDQFSVERPDGSNFTLKIRSTKLEDSAMYFCASSERVVSTFGSGTRLTVV.

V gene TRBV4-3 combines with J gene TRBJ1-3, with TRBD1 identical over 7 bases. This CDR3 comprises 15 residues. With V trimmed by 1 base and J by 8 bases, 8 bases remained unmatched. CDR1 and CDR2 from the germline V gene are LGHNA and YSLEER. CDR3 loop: CASSQAADRPDTIYF. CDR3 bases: TGCGCCAGCAGCCAAGCAGCGGACAGGCCGGACACCATATATTTT.

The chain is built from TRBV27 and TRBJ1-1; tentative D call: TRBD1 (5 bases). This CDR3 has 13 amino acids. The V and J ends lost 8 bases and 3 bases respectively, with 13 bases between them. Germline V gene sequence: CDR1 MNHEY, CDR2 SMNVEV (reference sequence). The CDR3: CASGDPFYTEAFF. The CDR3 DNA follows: TGTGCCAGCGGGGACCCTTTCTACACTGAAGCTTTCTTT.

CDR3 amino acids: CASSPRHRAANYGYTF. In DNA form, the CDR3 reads TGTGCCAGTAGTCCGCGCCATCGAGCGGCTAACTATGGCTACACCTTC. The rearrangement links TRBV19 to TRBJ1-2; D call uncertain. Trimming cost V 5 bases and J 0 bases, with 16 bases left between them. The CDR3 is 16 residues long. From germline, CDR1 is LNHDA and CDR2 SQIVND (reference sequence).

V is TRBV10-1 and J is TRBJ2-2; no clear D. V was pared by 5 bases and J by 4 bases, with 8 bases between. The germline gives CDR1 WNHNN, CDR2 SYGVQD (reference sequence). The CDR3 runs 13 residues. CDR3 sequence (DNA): TGCGCCAGCAGTCCATCTGGCACCGGGGAGCTGTTTTTT. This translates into CASSPSGTGELFF.

CDR3 protein: CASSVRQDYGYTF. CDR3 nucleotides: TGTGCCAGCAGCGTACGACAGGACTATGGCTACACCTTC. The chain uses TRBV11-2 and TRBJ1-2; D perhaps matches TRBD1 (6 bases). Deletions cut 5 bases from V and 3 bases from J, with 10 bases between. CDR3 length: 13 amino acids. The germline V gene encodes CDR1 SGHAT and CDR2 FQNNGV.

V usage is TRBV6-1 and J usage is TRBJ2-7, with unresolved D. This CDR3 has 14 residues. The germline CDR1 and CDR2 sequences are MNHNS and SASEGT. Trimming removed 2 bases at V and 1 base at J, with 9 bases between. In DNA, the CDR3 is TGTGCCAGCAGTGAATTGGCGGAATCCTACGAGCAGTACTTC. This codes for CASSELAESYEQYF.

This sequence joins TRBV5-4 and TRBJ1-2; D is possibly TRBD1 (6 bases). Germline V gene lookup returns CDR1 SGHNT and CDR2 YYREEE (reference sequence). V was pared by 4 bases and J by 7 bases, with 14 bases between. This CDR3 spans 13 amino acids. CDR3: CASSPYRDVGYTF. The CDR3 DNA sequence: TGTGCCAGCAGCCCTTACAGGGATGTTGGCTACACCTTC.

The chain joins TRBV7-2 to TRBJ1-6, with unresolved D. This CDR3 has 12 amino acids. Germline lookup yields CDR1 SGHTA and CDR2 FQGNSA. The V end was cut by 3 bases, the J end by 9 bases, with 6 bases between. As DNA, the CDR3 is TGTGCCAGCAGCTTTACGTCTTCACCCCTCCACTTT. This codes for CASSFTSSPLHF.

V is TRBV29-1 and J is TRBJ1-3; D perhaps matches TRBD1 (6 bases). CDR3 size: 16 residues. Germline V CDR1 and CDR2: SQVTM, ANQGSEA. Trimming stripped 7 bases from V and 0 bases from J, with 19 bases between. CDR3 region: CSGRKQGTGSGNTIYF. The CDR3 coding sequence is TGCAGCGGGCGAAAACAGGGAACTGGCTCTGGAAACACCATATATTTT.

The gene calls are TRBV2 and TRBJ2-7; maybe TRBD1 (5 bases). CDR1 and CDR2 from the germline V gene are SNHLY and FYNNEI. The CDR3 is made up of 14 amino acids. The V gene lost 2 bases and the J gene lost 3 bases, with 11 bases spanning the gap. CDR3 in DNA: TGTGCCAGCAGTGAATGGGCAGGGTACTACGAGCAGTACTTC. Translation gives CASSEWAGYYEQYF.

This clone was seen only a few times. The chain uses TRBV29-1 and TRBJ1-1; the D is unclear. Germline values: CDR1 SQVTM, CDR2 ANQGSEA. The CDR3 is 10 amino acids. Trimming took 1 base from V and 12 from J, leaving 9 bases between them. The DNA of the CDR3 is TGCAGCGTTGAAGCCGGGTCGCCTTTCTTT. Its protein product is CSVEAGSPFF.

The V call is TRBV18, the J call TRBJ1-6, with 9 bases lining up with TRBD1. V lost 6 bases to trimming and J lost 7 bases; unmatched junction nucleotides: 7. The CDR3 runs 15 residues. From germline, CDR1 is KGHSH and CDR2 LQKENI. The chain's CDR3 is CASSPGQGRNSPLHF. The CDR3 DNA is TGTGCCAGCTCCCCAGGACAGGGGAGAAATTCACCCCTCCACTTT.

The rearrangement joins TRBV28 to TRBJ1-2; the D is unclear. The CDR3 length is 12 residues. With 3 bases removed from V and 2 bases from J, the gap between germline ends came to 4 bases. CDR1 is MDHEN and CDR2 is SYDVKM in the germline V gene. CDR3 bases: TGTGCCAGCAGTTTCTTAAACTATGGCTACACCTTC. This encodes CASSFLNYGYTF.

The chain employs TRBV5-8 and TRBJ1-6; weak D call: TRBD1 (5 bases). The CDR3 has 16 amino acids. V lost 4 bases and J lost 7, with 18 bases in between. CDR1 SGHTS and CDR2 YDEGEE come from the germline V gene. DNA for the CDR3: TGTGCCAGCAGCCCGAGGGGCAGTGCAGTAAATTCACCCCTCCACTTT. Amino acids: CASSPRGSAVNSPLHF.

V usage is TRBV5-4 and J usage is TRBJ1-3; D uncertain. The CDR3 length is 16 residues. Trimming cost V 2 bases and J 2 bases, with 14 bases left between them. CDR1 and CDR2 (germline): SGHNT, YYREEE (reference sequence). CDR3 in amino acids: CASSLGRTGAGNTIYF. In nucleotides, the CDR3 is TGTGCCAGCAGCTTAGGCAGGACTGGGGCTGGAAACACCATATATTTT. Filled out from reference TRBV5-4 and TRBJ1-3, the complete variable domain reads ETGVTQSPTHLIKTRGQQVTLRCSSQSGHNTVSWYQQALGQGPQFIFQYYREEENGRGNFPPRFSGLQFPNYSSELNVNALELDDSALYLCASSLGRTGAGNTIYFGEGSWLTVV.

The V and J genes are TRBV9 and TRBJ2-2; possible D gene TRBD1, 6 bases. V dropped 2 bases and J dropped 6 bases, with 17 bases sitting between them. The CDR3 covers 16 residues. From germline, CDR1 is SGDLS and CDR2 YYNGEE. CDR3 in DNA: TGTGCCAGCAGCGTGACCGGGGCAGGGGTTCCCGGGGAGCTGTTTTTT. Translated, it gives CASSVTGAGVPGELFF. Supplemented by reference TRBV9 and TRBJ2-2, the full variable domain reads DSGVTQTPKHLITATGQRVTLRCSPRSGDLSVYWYQQSLDQGLQFLIQYYNGEERAKGNILERFSAQQFPDLHSELNLSSLELGDSALYFCASSVTGAGVPGELFFGEGSRLTVL.

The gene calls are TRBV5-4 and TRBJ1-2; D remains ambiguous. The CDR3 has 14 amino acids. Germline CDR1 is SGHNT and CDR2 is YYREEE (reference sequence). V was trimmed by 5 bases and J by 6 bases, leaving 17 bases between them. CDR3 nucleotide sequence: TGTGCCAGCAGAGTTGCGTCGGGGATAGATGGCTACACCTTC. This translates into CASRVASGIDGYTF.